The source of this T cell receptor beta chain is a study of CD8 T cells in ankylosing spondylitis. Overall study results and limits: Within ankylosing spondylitis blood, a TCR beta motif made up of eight highly homologous variants appeared to be characteristic. Disease-linked clones had a CD8+ phenotype and relatively low frequency in peripheral blood.

Remarks on this clonotype: Antigen: not known.

The germline V gene encodes CDR1 DFQATT and CDR2 SNEGSKA (reference sequence). Trimming stripped 8 bases from V and 4 bases from J, with 14 bases between. The CDR3 is 12 residues long. MiXCR, run by TCRdb on the 5' RACE reads, gives a single entry per CDR3 protein. The repertoire includes about 450,000 distinct CDR3 sequences, 25% to 30% of them detected once, and about 0.89% sits in the top ten. Sequencing used blood, either unsorted or a sorted T cell fraction (not recorded which). This receptor was identified in a male donor with ankylosing spondylitis. The genes are TRBV20-1 and TRBJ1-2; D ambiguous. CDR3 sequence (DNA): TGCAGTACGTCCGAGACAATCTATGGCTACACCTTC. Protein sequence: CSTSETIYGYTF.